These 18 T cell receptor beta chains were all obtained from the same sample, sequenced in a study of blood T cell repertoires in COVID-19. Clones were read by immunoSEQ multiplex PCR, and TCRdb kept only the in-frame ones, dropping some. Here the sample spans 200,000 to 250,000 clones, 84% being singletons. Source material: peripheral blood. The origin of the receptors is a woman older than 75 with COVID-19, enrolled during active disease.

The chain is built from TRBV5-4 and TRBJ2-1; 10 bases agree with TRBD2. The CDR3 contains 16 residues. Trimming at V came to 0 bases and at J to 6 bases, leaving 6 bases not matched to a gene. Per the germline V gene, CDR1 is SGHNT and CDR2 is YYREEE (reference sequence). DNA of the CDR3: TGTGCCAGCAGCTTGGCGGGACTAGCGTTAACCAATGAGCAGTTCTTC. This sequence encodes CASSLAGLALTNEQFF.

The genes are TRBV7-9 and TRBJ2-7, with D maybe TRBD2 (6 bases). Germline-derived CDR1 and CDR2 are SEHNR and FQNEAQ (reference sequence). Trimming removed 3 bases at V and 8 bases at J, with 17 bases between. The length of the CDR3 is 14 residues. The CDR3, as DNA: TGTGCCAGCAGCTTGACGGGACTGATGGACCAGCAGTACTTC. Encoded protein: CASSLTGLMDQQYF.

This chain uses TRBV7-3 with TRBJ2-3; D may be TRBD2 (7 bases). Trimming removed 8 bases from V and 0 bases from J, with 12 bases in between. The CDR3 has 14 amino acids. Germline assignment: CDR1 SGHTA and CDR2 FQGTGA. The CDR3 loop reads CASAWGGSTDTQYF. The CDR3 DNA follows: TGTGCCAGCGCGTGGGGGGGCAGCACAGATACGCAGTATTTT.

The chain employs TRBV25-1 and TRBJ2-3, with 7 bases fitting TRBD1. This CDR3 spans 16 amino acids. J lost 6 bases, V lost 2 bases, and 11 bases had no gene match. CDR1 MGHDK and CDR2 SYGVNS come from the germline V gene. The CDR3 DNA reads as TGTGCCAGCAGTGAAATGGGACAGATGGGGAAGGATACGCAGTATTTT. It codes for CASSEMGQMGKDTQYF.

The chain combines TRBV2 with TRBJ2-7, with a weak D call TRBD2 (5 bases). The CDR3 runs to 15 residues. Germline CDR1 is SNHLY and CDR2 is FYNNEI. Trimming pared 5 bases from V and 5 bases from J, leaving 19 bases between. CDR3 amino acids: CASSPPRGSGDEQYF. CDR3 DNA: TGTGCCAGCAGTCCCCCCCGCGGCTCCGGGGACGAGCAGTACTTC.

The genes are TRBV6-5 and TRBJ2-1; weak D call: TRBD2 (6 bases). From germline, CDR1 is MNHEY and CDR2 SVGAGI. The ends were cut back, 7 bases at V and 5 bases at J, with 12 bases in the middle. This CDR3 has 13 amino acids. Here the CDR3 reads CASNGGTNNEQFF. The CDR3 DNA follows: TGTGCCAGCAATGGGGGGACGAACAATGAGCAGTTCTTC.

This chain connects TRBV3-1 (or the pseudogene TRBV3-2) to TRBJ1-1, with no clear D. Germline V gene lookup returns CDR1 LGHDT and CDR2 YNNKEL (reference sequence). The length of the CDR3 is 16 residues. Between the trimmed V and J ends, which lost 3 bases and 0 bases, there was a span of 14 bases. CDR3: CASSQGSHLMNTEAFF. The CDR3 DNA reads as TGTGCCAGCAGCCAGGGGAGCCACCTTATGAACACTGAAGCTTTCTTT.

The CDR3 reads CASSRPDMAAIQYF. The CDR3 DNA sequence: TGTGCCAGCAGCCGCCCCGATATGGCGGCCATTCAGTACTTC. This sequence joins TRBV5-6 and TRBJ2-4; D ambiguous. The CDR3 contains 14 residues. V was pared by 4 bases and J by 9 bases, with 17 bases between. Germline loops: CDR1 SGHDT, CDR2 YYEEEE.

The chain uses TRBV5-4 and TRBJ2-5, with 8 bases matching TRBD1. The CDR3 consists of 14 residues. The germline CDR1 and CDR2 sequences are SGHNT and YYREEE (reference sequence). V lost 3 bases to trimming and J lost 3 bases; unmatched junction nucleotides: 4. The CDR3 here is CASSSWDRKETQYF. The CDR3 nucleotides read TGTGCCAGCAGCTCTTGGGACAGGAAAGAGACCCAGTACTTC.

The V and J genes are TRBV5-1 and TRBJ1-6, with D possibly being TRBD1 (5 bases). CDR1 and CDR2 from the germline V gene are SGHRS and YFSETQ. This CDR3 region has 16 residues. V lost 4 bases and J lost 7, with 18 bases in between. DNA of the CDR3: TGCGCCAGCAGCCCGGCGGCTAGGACAAAGAATTCACCCCTCCACTTT. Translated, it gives CASSPAARTKNSPLHF. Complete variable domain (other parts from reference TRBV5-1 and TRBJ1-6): KAGVTQTPRYLIKTRGQQVTLSCSPISGHRSVSWYQQTPGQGLQFLFEYFSETQRNKGNFPGRFSGRQFSNSRSEMNVSTLELGDSALYLCASSPAARTKNSPLHFGNGTRLTVT.

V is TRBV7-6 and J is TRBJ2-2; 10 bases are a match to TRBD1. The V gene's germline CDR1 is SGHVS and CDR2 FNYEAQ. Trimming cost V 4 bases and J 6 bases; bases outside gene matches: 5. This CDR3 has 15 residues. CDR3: CASSYPGQGSGELFF. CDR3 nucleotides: TGTGCCAGCAGCTACCCGGGACAGGGGTCCGGGGAGCTGTTTTTT.

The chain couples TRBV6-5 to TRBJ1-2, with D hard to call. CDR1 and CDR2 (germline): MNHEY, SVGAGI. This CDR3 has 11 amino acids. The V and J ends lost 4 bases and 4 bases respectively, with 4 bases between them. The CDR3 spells CASSSIYGYTF. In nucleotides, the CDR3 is TGTGCCAGCAGTTCAATCTATGGCTACACCTTC.

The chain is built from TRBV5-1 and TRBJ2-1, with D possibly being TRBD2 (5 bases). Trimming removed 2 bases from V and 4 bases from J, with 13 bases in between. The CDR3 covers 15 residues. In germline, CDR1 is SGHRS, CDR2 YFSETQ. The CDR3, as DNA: TGCGCCAGCAGCTTTGATCCCCGCGGGTACAATGAGCAGTTCTTC. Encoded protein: CASSFDPRGYNEQFF. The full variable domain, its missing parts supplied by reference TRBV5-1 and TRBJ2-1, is KAGVTQTPRYLIKTRGQQVTLSCSPISGHRSVSWYQQTPGQGLQFLFEYFSETQRNKGNFPGRFSGRQFSNSRSEMNVSTLELGDSALYLCASSFDPRGYNEQFFGPGTRLTVL.

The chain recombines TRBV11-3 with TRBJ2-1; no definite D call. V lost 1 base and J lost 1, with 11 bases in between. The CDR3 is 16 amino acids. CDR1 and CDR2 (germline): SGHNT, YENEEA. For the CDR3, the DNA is TGTGCCAGCAGCTTAGCGGGTACCGGGTCCTACAATGAGCAGTTCTTC. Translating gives CASSLAGTGSYNEQFF.

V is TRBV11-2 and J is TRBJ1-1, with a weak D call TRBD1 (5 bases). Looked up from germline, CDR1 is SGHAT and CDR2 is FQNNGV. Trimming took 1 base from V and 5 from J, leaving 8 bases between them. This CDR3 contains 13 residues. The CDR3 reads CASSLGGRTEAFF. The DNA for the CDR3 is TGTGCCAGCAGCTTAGGGGGGAGGACTGAAGCTTTCTTT.

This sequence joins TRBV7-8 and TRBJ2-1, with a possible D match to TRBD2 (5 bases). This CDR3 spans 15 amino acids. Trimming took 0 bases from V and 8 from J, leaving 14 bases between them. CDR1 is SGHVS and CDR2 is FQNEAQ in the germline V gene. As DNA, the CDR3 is TGTGCCAGCAGCTTAGCGACTTATTCCGGGGATGAGCAGTTCTTC. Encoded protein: CASSLATYSGDEQFF.

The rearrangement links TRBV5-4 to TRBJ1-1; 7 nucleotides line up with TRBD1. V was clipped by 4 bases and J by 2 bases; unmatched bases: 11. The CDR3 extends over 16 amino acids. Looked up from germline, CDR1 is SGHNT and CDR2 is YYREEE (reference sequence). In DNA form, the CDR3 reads TGTGCCAGCAGCGCGGGGGGCAGGGGGGAAAACACTGAAGCTTTCTTT. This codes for CASSAGGRGENTEAFF.

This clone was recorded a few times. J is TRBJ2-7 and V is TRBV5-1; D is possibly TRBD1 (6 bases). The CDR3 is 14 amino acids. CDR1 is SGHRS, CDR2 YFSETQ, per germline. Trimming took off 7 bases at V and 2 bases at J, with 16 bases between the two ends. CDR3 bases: TGCGCCAGCGGCGATGGGGGCCCAACCTACGAGCAGTACTTC. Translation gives CASGDGGPTYEQYF.